This T cell receptor (beta chain) was profiled in a study of identical twins. Study-wide findings and caveats: Abundant cord blood beta clonotypes carried fewer insertions; memory repertoires showed none.

Carrying unique molecular identifiers, the cDNA also gained a universal primer site through template switching. From the 5' RACE reads, TCRdb called clonotypes with MiXCR, one entry per CDR3 protein. This table holds around 1.7 million distinct CDR3 sequences, around a third found once. CDR1 and CDR2 from the germline V gene are ENHRY and SYGVKD. The CDR3 spans 12 residues. V was clipped by 8 bases and J by 5 bases, with 9 bases between them. In its sample, this clonotype was seen a few times. No antigen is known for it. Sequenced sample: cord blood. This TCR was sampled from a newborn girl in good health. The chain couples TRBV10-3 to TRBJ1-4, with D hard to call. As DNA, the CDR3 is TGTGCCATCCGGGGTCCCAATGAAAAACTGTTTTTT. Translating it yields CAIRGPNEKLFF.